This TCR beta chain stems from a study of technical replicates of blood from several donors. V lost 5 bases to trimming and J lost 9 bases, with 17 bases between them. The CDR3 extends over 14 amino acids. Germline values: CDR1 LNHDA, CDR2 SQIVND (reference sequence). TCRdb's table, derived via immunoSEQ multiplex PCR, lists solely in-frame clones and lacks some. There are about 100,000 clones in the sample; around 96% occur only once, and around 0.3% lies in the top ten. The sequencing sample was made of T cells isolated from PBMCs. J is TRBJ2-1 and V is TRBV19; possibly TRBD1 for D (6 bases). This receptor was obtained from a human donor in good health. CDR3 nucleotide sequence: TGTGCCAGTAGTGCCAGTTGGACAGTCCGTGAGCAGTTCTTC. This encodes CASSASWTVREQFF.